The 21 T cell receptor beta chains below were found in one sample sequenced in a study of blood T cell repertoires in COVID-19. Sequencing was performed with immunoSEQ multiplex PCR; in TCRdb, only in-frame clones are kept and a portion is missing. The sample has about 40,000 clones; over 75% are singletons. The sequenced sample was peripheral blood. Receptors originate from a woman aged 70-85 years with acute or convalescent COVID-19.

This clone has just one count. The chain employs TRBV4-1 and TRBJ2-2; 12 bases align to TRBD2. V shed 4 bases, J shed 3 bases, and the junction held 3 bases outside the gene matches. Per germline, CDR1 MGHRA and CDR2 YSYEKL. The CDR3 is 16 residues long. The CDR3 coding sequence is TGCGCCAGCAGCCTACTAGCGGGGGGTGACACCGGGGAGCTGTTTTTT. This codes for CASSLLAGGDTGELFF.

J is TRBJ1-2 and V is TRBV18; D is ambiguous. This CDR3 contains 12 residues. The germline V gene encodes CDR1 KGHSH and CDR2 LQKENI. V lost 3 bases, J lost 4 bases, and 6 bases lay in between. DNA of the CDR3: TGTGCCAGCTCACCGCAGGCCTATGGCTACACCTTC. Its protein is CASSPQAYGYTF.

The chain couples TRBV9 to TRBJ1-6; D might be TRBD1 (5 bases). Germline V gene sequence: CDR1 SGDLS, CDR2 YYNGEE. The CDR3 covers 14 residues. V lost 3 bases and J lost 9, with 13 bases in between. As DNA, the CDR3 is TGTGCCAGCAGCGGCGGGGCACGGGGTTCACCCCTCCACTTT. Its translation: CASSGGARGSPLHF.

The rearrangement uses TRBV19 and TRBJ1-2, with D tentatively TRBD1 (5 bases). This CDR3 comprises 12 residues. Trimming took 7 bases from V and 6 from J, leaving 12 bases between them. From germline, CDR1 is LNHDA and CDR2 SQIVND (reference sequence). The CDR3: CASNQGGNGYTF. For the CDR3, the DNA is TGTGCCAGTAATCAGGGTGGAAATGGCTACACCTTC.

The CDR3 sequence is CATSDLGGTSTDTQYF. CDR3 sequence (DNA): TGTGCCACCAGTGATTTGGGGGGGACTAGCACAGATACGCAGTATTTT. The rearrangement links TRBV24-1 to TRBJ2-3, with D maybe TRBD2 (6 bases). CDR1 KGHDR and CDR2 SFDVKD come from the germline V gene. V was trimmed by 0 bases and J by 0 bases, leaving 9 bases between them. This CDR3 is 16 amino acids long.

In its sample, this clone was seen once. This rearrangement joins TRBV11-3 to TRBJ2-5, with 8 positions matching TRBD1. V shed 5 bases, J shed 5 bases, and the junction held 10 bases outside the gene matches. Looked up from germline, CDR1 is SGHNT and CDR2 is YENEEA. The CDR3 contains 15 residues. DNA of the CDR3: TGTGCCAGCAGCACTGGACAGGGAAGCGTGGAGACCCAGTACTTC. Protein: CASSTGQGSVETQYF.

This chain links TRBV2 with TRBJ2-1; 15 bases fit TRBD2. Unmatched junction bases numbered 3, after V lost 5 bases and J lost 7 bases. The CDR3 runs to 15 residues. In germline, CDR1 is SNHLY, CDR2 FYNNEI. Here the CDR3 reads CASSPGLAGGNEQFF. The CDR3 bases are TGTGCCAGCAGTCCGGGACTAGCGGGAGGAAATGAGCAGTTCTTC.

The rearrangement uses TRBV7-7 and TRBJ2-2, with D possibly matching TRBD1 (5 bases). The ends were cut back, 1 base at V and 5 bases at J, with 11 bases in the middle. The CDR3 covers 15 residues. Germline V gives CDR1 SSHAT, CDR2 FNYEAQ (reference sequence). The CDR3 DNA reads TGTGCCAGCAGCTTAGGGCAGGGTTATACCGGGGAGCTGTTTTTT. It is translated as CASSLGQGYTGELFF.

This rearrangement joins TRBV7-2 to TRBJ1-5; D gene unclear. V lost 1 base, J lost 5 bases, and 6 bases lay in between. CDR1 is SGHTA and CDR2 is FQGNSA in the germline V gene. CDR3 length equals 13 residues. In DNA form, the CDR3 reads TGTGCCAGCAGCTTAGGAAGAGATCAGCCCCAGCATTTT. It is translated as CASSLGRDQPQHF.

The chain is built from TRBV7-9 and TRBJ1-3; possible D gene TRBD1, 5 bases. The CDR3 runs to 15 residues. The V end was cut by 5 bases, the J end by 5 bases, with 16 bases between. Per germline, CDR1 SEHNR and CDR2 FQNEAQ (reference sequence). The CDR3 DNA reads TGTGCCAGCAGCGCGGTTCGGCAGGGCAGAAACACCATATATTTT. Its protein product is CASSAVRQGRNTIYF.

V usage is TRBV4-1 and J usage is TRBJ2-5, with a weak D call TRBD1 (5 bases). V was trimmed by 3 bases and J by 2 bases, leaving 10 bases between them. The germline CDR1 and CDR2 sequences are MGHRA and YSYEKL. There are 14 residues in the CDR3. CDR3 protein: CASSHPDRQETQYF. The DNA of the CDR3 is TGCGCCAGCAGCCATCCTGACAGACAAGAGACCCAGTACTTC.

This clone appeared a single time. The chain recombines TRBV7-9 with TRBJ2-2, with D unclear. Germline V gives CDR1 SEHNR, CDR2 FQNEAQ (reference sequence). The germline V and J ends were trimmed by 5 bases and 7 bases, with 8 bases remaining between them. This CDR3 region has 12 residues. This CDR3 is CASSGSGGELFF. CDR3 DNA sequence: TGTGCCAGCAGCGGGTCAGGCGGGGAGCTGTTTTTT.

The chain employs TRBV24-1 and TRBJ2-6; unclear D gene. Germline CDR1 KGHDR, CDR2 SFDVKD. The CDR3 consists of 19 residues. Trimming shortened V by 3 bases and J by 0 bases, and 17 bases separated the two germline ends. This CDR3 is CATSDREIATSSGANVLTF. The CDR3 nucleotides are TGTGCCACCAGTGATCGAGAGATTGCAACGTCCTCTGGGGCCAACGTCCTGACTTTC.

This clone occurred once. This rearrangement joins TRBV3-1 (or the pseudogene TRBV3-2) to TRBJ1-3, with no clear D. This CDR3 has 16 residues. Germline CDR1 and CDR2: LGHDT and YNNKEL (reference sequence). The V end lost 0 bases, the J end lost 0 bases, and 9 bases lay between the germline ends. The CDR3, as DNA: TGTGCCAGCAGCCAAGATCTACTCGCCTCTGGAAACACCATATATTTT. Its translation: CASSQDLLASGNTIYF.

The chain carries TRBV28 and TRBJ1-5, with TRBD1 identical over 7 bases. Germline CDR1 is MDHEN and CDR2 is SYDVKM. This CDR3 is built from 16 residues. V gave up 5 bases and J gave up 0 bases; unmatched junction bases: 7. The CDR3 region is CASSTDRAYSNQPQHF. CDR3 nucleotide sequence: TGTGCCAGCAGTACCGACAGGGCCTATAGCAATCAGCCCCAGCATTTT.

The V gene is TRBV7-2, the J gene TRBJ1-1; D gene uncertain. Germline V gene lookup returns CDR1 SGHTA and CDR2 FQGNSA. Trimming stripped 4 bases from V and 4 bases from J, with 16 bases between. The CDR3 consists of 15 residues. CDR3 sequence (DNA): TGTGCCAGCAGCTCCCAGGAGGGCCCCTCCACTGAAGCTTTCTTT. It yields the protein CASSSQEGPSTEAFF. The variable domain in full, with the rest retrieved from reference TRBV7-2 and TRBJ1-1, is GAGVSQSPSNKVTEKGKDVELRCDPISGHTALYWYRQSLGQGLEFLIYFQGNSAPDKSGLPSDRFSAERTGGSVSTLTIQRTQQEDSAVYLCASSSQEGPSTEAFFGQGTRLTVV.

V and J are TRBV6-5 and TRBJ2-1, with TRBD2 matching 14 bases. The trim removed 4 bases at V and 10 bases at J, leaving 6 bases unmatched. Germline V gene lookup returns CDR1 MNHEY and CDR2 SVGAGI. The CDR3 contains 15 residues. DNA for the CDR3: TGTGCCAGCAGTTTCAGACTAGCGGGAGGGCTCGAGCAGTTCTTC. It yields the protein CASSFRLAGGLEQFF.

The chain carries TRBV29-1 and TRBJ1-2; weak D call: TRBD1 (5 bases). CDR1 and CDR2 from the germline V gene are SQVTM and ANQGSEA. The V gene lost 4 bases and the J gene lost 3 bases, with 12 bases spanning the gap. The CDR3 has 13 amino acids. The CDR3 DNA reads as TGCAGCGTTGTGGGGGAGGTTTACTATGGCTACACCTTC. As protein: CSVVGEVYYGYTF.

DNA of the CDR3: TGCAGCGTTGAAGGAGGGCACAATCAGCCCCAGCATTTT. This translates into CSVEGGHNQPQHF. The gene calls are TRBV29-1 and TRBJ1-5; D is unclear. V gave up 1 base and J gave up 3 bases, with 7 bases separating them. Germline CDR1 SQVTM, CDR2 ANQGSEA. The CDR3 has 13 amino acids.

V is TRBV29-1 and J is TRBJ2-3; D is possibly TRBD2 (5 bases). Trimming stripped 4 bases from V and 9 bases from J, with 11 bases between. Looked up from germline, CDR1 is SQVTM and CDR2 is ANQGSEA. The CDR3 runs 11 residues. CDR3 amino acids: CSVVTGITQYF. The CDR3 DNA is TGCAGCGTTGTAACGGGGATCACGCAGTATTTT.

CDR3 nucleotides: TGTGCCAGCAGCCTCACCAGGGGAGCGGAAGAGACCCAGTACTTC. Translation gives CASSLTRGAEETQYF. This chain links TRBV7-6 with TRBJ2-5, with D perhaps TRBD1 (6 bases). V lost 5 bases, J lost 3 bases, and 16 bases lay in between. From germline, CDR1 is SGHVS and CDR2 FNYEAQ. This CDR3 comprises 15 residues.